Following are 32 T cell receptor beta chains from one sample sequenced in a study of CD8 T cells in Susac syndrome. RNA amounts of roughly 0.5 to 1 ug underwent reverse transcription with random hexamers. TCRdb ran MiXCR on the immunoSEQ multiplex PCR reads and lists one entry per CDR3 protein. The sample consists of roughly 190,000 distinct CDR3 sequences, around 96% of them appearing once. Sequencing was done on a sample of CD4+ T cells from PBMCs. These receptors all come from a human donor in good health.

The J gene is TRBJ1-1, the V gene TRBV30, with TRBD1 matching over 9 bases. The CDR3 sequence is 12 residues long. The germline gives CDR1 GTSNPN, CDR2 SVGIG (reference sequence). The J segment lost 11 bases and the V segment lost 3 bases, leaving 7 bases of the junction unmatched. The CDR3 protein is CAWSRDRVRAFF. In nucleotides, the CDR3 is TGTGCCTGGAGCCGGGACAGGGTTCGTGCTTTCTTT.

The chain combines TRBV27 with TRBJ1-1; no firm D call. V was trimmed by 2 bases and J by 5 bases, leaving 6 bases between them. This CDR3 is 12 amino acids long. Germline CDR1 MNHEY, CDR2 SMNVEV (reference sequence). CDR3 protein: CASSLTGTEAFF. DNA for the CDR3: TGTGCCAGCAGTTTAACGGGAACTGAAGCTTTCTTT.

The chain combines TRBV29-1 with TRBJ1-2; maybe TRBD1 (5 bases). CDR3 length: 14 residues. The V gene's germline CDR1 is SQVTM and CDR2 ANQGSEA. V was clipped by 4 bases and J by 4 bases, with 16 bases between them. For the CDR3, the DNA is TGCAGCGTTGTCGTCCAGGATGGGGCCTATGGCTACACCTTC. Translated, it gives CSVVVQDGAYGYTF.

In this sample, this clonotype turned up once. The genes are TRBV30 and TRBJ1-5; possibly TRBD1 for D (5 bases). The CDR3 runs 14 residues. Germline loops: CDR1 GTSNPN, CDR2 SVGIG (reference sequence). V gave up 0 bases and J gave up 6 bases, with 12 bases separating them. The CDR3 DNA sequence: TGTGCCTGGAGTGTACGGGGGGTGACTCAGCCCCAGCATTTT. Protein: CAWSVRGVTQPQHF. Supplemented by reference TRBV30 and TRBJ1-5, the full variable domain reads SQTIHQWPATLVQPVGSPLSLECTVEGTSNPNLYWYRQAAGRGLQLLFYSVGIGQISSEVPQNLSASRPQDRQFILSSKKLLLSDSGFYLCAWSVRGVTQPQHFGDGTRLSIL.

The chain recombines TRBV12-3 or TRBV12-4 with TRBJ2-1, with 8 bases aligning to TRBD1. The CDR3 is 13 residues long. Losses at the gene ends were 3 bases for V and 6 bases for J; bases not matched to a gene: 1. The CDR3 DNA reads TGTGCCAGCAGTTTCGGACAGGGCAATGAGCAGTTCTTC. As protein: CASSFGQGNEQFF.

The V call is TRBV30, the J call TRBJ2-1; D is perhaps TRBD1 or TRBD2 (5 bases each). V dropped 8 bases and J dropped 7 bases, with 12 bases sitting between them. Germline V gene sequence: CDR1 GTSNPN, CDR2 SVGIG (reference sequence). The CDR3 is made up of 11 amino acids. CDR3 protein: CAGTTFNEQFF. CDR3 bases: TGTGCCGGGACCACGTTTAATGAGCAGTTCTTC.

This clonotype was observed a few times. J is TRBJ2-6 and V is TRBV9; no firm D call. Germline loops: CDR1 SGDLS, CDR2 YYNGEE. Trimming shortened V by 2 bases and J by 0 bases, and 3 bases separated the two germline ends. CDR3 length: 14 amino acids. Here the CDR3 DNA reads TGTGCCAGCAGCGTGTCCTCTGGGGCCAACGTCCTGACTTTC. Its protein product is CASSVSSGANVLTF. Complete variable domain (other parts from reference TRBV9 and TRBJ2-6): DSGVTQTPKHLITATGQRVTLRCSPRSGDLSVYWYQQSLDQGLQFLIQYYNGEERAKGNILERFSAQQFPDLHSELNLSSLELGDSALYFCASSVSSGANVLTFGAGSRLTVL.

The rearrangement links TRBV9 to TRBJ2-4, with D possibly being TRBD1 (5 bases). V gave up 0 bases and J gave up 8 bases, with 15 bases separating them. The length of the CDR3 is 15 residues. Germline lookup yields CDR1 SGDLS and CDR2 YYNGEE. CDR3 in amino acids: CASSVDGQGLHIQYF. The CDR3 region has the DNA TGTGCCAGCAGCGTAGACGGGCAGGGCTTGCACATTCAGTACTTC. Full variable domain (missing parts from reference TRBV9 and TRBJ2-4): DSGVTQTPKHLITATGQRVTLRCSPRSGDLSVYWYQQSLDQGLQFLIQYYNGEERAKGNILERFSAQQFPDLHSELNLSSLELGDSALYFCASSVDGQGLHIQYFGAGTRLSVL.

The chain combines TRBV5-6 with TRBJ2-7; a possible D gene is TRBD1 (6 bases). Germline V CDR1 and CDR2: SGHDT, YYEEEE. V dropped 3 bases and J dropped 6 bases, with 16 bases sitting between them. The CDR3 sequence is 14 residues long. CDR3 sequence (DNA): TGTGCCAGCAGCTGGGACATGGGGTCCCGCGAGCAGTACTTC. Translated: CASSWDMGSREQYF.

This chain links TRBV29-1 with TRBJ2-5, with 13 bases matching TRBD2. In germline, CDR1 is SQVTM, CDR2 ANQGSEA. Germline trimming cut 4 bases from V and 9 bases from J; bases unmatched to any gene: 5. The CDR3 is made up of 13 amino acids. DNA of the CDR3: TGCAGCGTTGTCACTAGCGGGAGGGGGGCCCAGTACTTC. This encodes CSVVTSGRGAQYF.

V usage is TRBV30 and J usage is TRBJ1-5; the D gene is possibly TRBD1 (5 bases). CDR3 length: 13 residues. Germline CDR1 is GTSNPN and CDR2 is SVGIG (reference sequence). Trimming pared 4 bases from V and 3 bases from J, leaving 10 bases between. In DNA form, the CDR3 reads TGTGCCTGGAATCGAGGGGCCAATCAGCCCCAGCATTTT. It encodes CAWNRGANQPQHF.

The chain has TRBV25-1 and TRBJ2-3; D is ambiguous. With 6 bases removed from V and 1 base from J, the gap between germline ends came to 11 bases. This CDR3 has 14 amino acids. Per the germline V gene, CDR1 is MGHDK and CDR2 is SYGVNS. CDR3 bases: TGTGCCAGCAGCCACCCGGGTGGCACAGATACGCAGTATTTT. Translation gives CASSHPGGTDTQYF.

This sequence joins TRBV29-1 and TRBJ2-3, with D maybe TRBD1 (5 bases). Germline V gene sequence: CDR1 SQVTM, CDR2 ANQGSEA. CDR3 size: 12 residues. Trimming took 4 bases from V and 2 from J, leaving 7 bases between them. The CDR3 coding sequence is TGCAGCGTTGCACAGGTCACAGATACGCAGTATTTT. As protein: CSVAQVTDTQYF.

The chain carries TRBV29-1 and TRBJ2-4; TRBD2 matches 8 bases. This CDR3 has 14 residues. CDR1 SQVTM and CDR2 ANQGSEA come from the germline V gene. Trimming took 5 bases from V and 8 from J; bases not matched to a gene: 11. This CDR3 reads CSVRAGAGRDIQYF. The CDR3 DNA reads as TGCAGCGTTAGAGCGGGGGCAGGGAGGGACATTCAGTACTTC.

The count of this clonotype is one. The V and J genes are TRBV30 and TRBJ2-2; TRBD2 is a possible D gene (5 bases). Germline CDR1 GTSNPN, CDR2 SVGIG (reference sequence). V was pared by 3 bases and J by 2 bases, with 13 bases between. The CDR3 is 15 amino acids. The CDR3 coding sequence is TGTGCCTGGAGAGGTCGAGGGATTAACACCGGGGAGCTGTTTTTT. It codes for CAWRGRGINTGELFF.

The chain links TRBV19 to TRBJ1-5; 7 bases align to TRBD1. Trimming took 9 bases from V and 8 from J; bases not matched to a gene: 10. In germline, CDR1 is LNHDA, CDR2 SQIVND (reference sequence). The CDR3 totals 13 residues. The chain's CDR3 is CASTRRTGEPQHF. In DNA form, the CDR3 reads TGTGCCAGCACCCGTCGAACAGGGGAGCCCCAGCATTTT.

This clonotype was found once. This sequence joins TRBV4-3 and TRBJ2-7; 8 bases fit TRBD2. The CDR3 covers 16 residues. V was clipped by 6 bases and J by 4 bases; unmatched bases: 14. The germline gives CDR1 LGHNA, CDR2 YSLEER. CDR3 nucleotides: TGCGCCAGCAGTCGCACGCTAACTAGCGGAGCTTACGAGCAGTACTTC. As protein: CASSRTLTSGAYEQYF.

This chain connects TRBV18 to TRBJ2-3; TRBD2 aligns across 7 bases. The germline V gene has CDR1 KGHSH and CDR2 LQKENI. The CDR3 runs 13 residues. V shed 3 bases and J 11 bases; nucleotides not matched to a gene: 8. The CDR3 loop reads CASSPPTGEGQYF. Here the CDR3 DNA reads TGTGCCAGCTCACCGCCTACCGGGGAGGGGCAGTATTTT.

This chain connects TRBV7-8 to TRBJ2-3; 10 nucleotides agree with TRBD2. From germline, CDR1 is SGHVS and CDR2 FQNEAQ. This CDR3 spans 16 amino acids. V trimming: 5 bases; J trimming: 6 bases; junction bases outside the gene matches: 11. CDR3 nucleotides: TGTGCCAGCAGCCGACGTATAGCGGGAGGTGGGGATACGCAGTATTTT. Translating it yields CASSRRIAGGGDTQYF.

This clonotype was counted once. The chain employs TRBV5-1 and TRBJ2-1; TRBD2 matches at 7 bases. V shed 0 bases and J 2 bases; nucleotides not matched to a gene: 5. In germline, CDR1 is SGHRS, CDR2 YFSETQ. This CDR3 has 16 residues. The CDR3 region is CASSLAPAGAYNEQFF. The CDR3 DNA reads TGCGCCAGCAGCTTGGCCCCCGCGGGAGCCTACAATGAGCAGTTCTTC.

The chain has TRBV15 and TRBJ1-5; no firm D call. Germline V gene sequence: CDR1 LNHNV, CDR2 YYDKDF (reference sequence). The CDR3 has 14 amino acids. Between the trimmed V and J ends, which lost 1 base and 6 bases, there was a span of 10 bases. The CDR3 nucleotides read TGTGCCACCAGCAGAGGTGGCCTTGGTCAGCCCCAGCATTTT. It codes for CATSRGGLGQPQHF.

The chain couples TRBV12-3 or TRBV12-4 to TRBJ2-7; no definite D call. The length of the CDR3 is 15 residues. Trimming pared 4 bases from V and 1 base from J, leaving 14 bases between. The CDR3 protein is CASSSTSRPSYEQYF. The CDR3 DNA sequence: TGTGCCAGCAGTTCGACTTCGCGACCTTCCTACGAGCAGTACTTC.

V and J are TRBV20-1 and TRBJ2-1; D may correspond to TRBD1 or TRBD2 (5 bases each). V gave up 5 bases and J gave up 15 bases, with 17 bases separating them. The germline V gene encodes CDR1 DFQATT and CDR2 SNEGSKA (reference sequence). The CDR3 has 11 amino acids. The CDR3 loop is CSASVGTPRFF. In DNA form, the CDR3 reads TGCAGTGCTTCGGTGGGGACCCCTAGGTTCTTC.

This chain uses TRBV6-5 with TRBJ2-1; D remains unclear. The V end was cut by 5 bases, the J end by 2 bases, with 13 bases between. CDR3 size: 15 residues. The V gene's germline CDR1 is MNHEY and CDR2 SVGAGI. The DNA of the CDR3 is TGTGCCAGCAGTACCAGCGTACAGCCCTACAATGAGCAGTTCTTC. The encoded protein is CASSTSVQPYNEQFF.

The chain employs TRBV12-3 or TRBV12-4 and TRBJ1-2; D gene unclear. With 4 bases removed from V and 7 bases from J, the gap between germline ends came to 7 bases. CDR3 length: 11 amino acids. CDR3 sequence (DNA): TGTGCCAGCAGTTCCTCACGTGGCTACACCTTC. Protein product: CASSSSRGYTF.

V gene TRBV6-5 combines with J gene TRBJ2-2, with D possibly TRBD2 on 6 matching bases. This CDR3 region has 13 residues. V was shortened by 11 bases and J by 3 bases, with 13 bases between the two germline ends. Germline-derived CDR1 and CDR2 are MNHEY and SVGAGI. CDR3 region: CACGTPDTGELFF. The CDR3, as DNA: TGTGCCTGCGGGACCCCGGACACCGGGGAGCTGTTTTTT.

The chain recombines TRBV29-1 with TRBJ1-2; D is unresolved. Per germline, CDR1 SQVTM and CDR2 ANQGSEA. The CDR3 extends over 11 amino acids. V gave up 3 bases and J gave up 6 bases, with 8 bases separating them. The CDR3 region has the DNA TGCAGCGTTGACGGTGTCGATGGCTACACCTTC. Residues: CSVDGVDGYTF.

J is TRBJ2-3 and V is TRBV20-1; 9 nucleotides agree with TRBD2. The CDR3 sequence is 13 residues long. Trimming cost V 3 bases and J 11 bases; bases outside gene matches: 9. Germline values: CDR1 DFQATT, CDR2 SNEGSKA (reference sequence). The CDR3 DNA follows: TGCAGTGCTAGCCTACCGGGACTAGCCGTGCAGTATTTT. As protein: CSASLPGLAVQYF.

V gene TRBV7-9 combines with J gene TRBJ2-1; tentatively, D is TRBD2 (6 bases). Germline V gene data show CDR1 as SEHNR and CDR2 as FQNEAQ (reference sequence). This CDR3 comprises 14 residues. Deletions cut 6 bases from V and 6 bases from J, with 15 bases between. Here the CDR3 DNA reads TGTGCCAGCAGTTTTAGCGGACGCCCCAATGAGCAGTTCTTC. It translates to CASSFSGRPNEQFF.

V gene TRBV12-5 combines with J gene TRBJ1-1; D is ambiguous. This CDR3 has 13 amino acids. The V end lost 9 bases, the J end lost 0 bases, and 11 bases lay between the germline ends. The germline CDR1 and CDR2 sequences are LGHNT and FRNRAP. The CDR3 spells CASRLGMNTEAFF. In DNA form, the CDR3 reads TGTGCTAGCAGACTCGGCATGAACACTGAAGCTTTCTTT.

The chain has TRBV4-3 and TRBJ1-2; a weak D match, TRBD1 (5 bases). This CDR3 spans 15 amino acids. CDR1 and CDR2 from the germline V gene are LGHNA and YSLEER. Deletions cut 2 bases from V and 8 bases from J, with 18 bases between. CDR3 nucleotides: TGCGCCAGCAGCCAATATGGGTCGGGGGAAGAAGGCTACACCTTC. Translated, it gives CASSQYGSGEEGYTF.

This chain links TRBV2 with TRBJ2-5; TRBD2 might be the D (5 bases). Germline lookup yields CDR1 SNHLY and CDR2 FYNNEI. The CDR3 contains 15 residues. The ends were cut back, 1 base at V and 5 bases at J, with 14 bases in the middle. CDR3 in amino acids: CASSEGGSGRETQYF. The CDR3 DNA follows: TGTGCCAGCAGTGAAGGAGGAAGCGGCCGGGAGACCCAGTACTTC.